One and the same sample provided the 27 T cell receptor beta chains below, sequenced in a study of cytomegalovirus exposure and HLA in healthy donors. The PCR employed 60 Vbeta primers together with 13 Jbeta primers. Repertoires were generated with immunoSEQ multiplex PCR, while TCRdb's copy carries only in-frame clones and drops some. The sample includes just over 95,000 clones, under 80% of them seen just once. The sample was PBMCs. The receptors shown here come from a human donor in good health.

There are a few counts of this clone. The genes are TRBV5-1 and TRBJ1-6; tentative D call: TRBD1 (5 bases). The CDR3 consists of 15 residues. The germline V and J ends were trimmed by 2 bases and 12 bases, with 18 bases remaining between them. CDR1 is SGHRS and CDR2 is YFSETQ in the germline V gene. CDR3 sequence: CASSFGVGPNLPLHF. The CDR3 DNA follows: TGCGCCAGCAGCTTTGGGGTGGGGCCAAACCTACCCCTCCACTTT.

The count of this clone is one. CDR3 loop: CASSQDSKSIQYF. CDR3 in DNA: TGTGCCAGCAGCCAAGACAGTAAGAGCATTCAGTACTTC. The chain links TRBV11-3 to TRBJ2-4; weak D call: TRBD1 (5 bases). CDR3 size: 13 residues. V was clipped by 5 bases and J by 9 bases, with 14 bases between them. Germline V CDR1 and CDR2: SGHNT, YENEEA.

The V and J genes are TRBV10-3 and TRBJ1-2; 9 nucleotides agree with TRBD1. Germline values: CDR1 ENHRY, CDR2 SYGVKD. The ends lost 1 base at V and 7 bases at J; junction bases unmatched: 4. The CDR3 loop spans 14 amino acids. CDR3 region: CAISEFGQGFGYTF. In DNA, the CDR3 is TGTGCCATCAGTGAGTTTGGACAGGGGTTTGGCTACACCTTC.

The rearrangement joins TRBV5-4 to TRBJ1-2; D is uncertain. The CDR3 runs to 15 residues. Trimming pared 0 bases from V and 4 bases from J, leaving 13 bases between. Germline assignment: CDR1 SGHNT and CDR2 YYREEE (reference sequence). This CDR3 is CASSLVAELIYGYTF. The CDR3 DNA sequence: TGTGCCAGCAGCTTGGTAGCAGAGCTAATCTATGGCTACACCTTC.

This clone showed up just a few times. V gene TRBV7-2 combines with J gene TRBJ2-7; 8 nucleotides agree with TRBD1. The CDR3 contains 15 residues. Germline lookup yields CDR1 SGHTA and CDR2 FQGNSA. The V segment lost 1 base and the J segment 5 bases; nucleotides outside the gene matches: 7. CDR3 in DNA: TGTGCCAGCAGCTTAGGGACAGGGCGACTTAACGAGCAGTACTTC. Amino acid sequence: CASSLGTGRLNEQYF.

The CDR3 protein is CASSVGSPTGELFF. For the CDR3, the DNA is TGTGCCAGCAGTGTTGGGAGTCCCACCGGGGAGCTGTTTTTT. The chain carries TRBV6-4 and TRBJ2-2; possible D gene TRBD2, 5 bases. Trimming removed 4 bases from V and 4 bases from J, with 10 bases in between. The CDR3 totals 14 residues. Per the germline V gene, CDR1 is MRHNA and CDR2 is SNTAGT.

V gene TRBV7-7 combines with J gene TRBJ2-1; TRBD2 aligns across 10 bases. This CDR3 has 14 residues. Germline trimming cut 5 bases from V and 10 bases from J; bases unmatched to any gene: 8. The germline V gene has CDR1 SSHAT and CDR2 FNYEAQ (reference sequence). Here the CDR3 reads CASSDRTSGGEQFF. The CDR3 bases are TGTGCCAGCAGCGATAGGACTAGCGGAGGGGAGCAGTTCTTC.

The chain employs TRBV9 and TRBJ2-5, with TRBD2 matching 7 bases. The J call is doubtful: the DNA matches TRBJ2-7 better. The CDR3 is made up of 14 amino acids. Germline-derived CDR1 and CDR2 are SGDLS and YYNGEE. This CDR3 reads CASSVAGRANEQYF. In DNA, the CDR3 is TGTGCCAGCAGCGTAGCTGGGAGGGCCAACGAGCAGTACTTC.

This chain connects TRBV7-2 to TRBJ2-1, with TRBD2 identical over 11 bases. This CDR3 has 16 residues. V trimming: 1 base; J trimming: 7 bases; junction bases outside the gene matches: 6. Germline loops: CDR1 SGHTA, CDR2 FQGNSA. The CDR3 DNA reads TGTGCCAGCAGCTTAGTTGGTAGCGGGAGGGGGAATGAGCAGTTCTTC. Encoded protein: CASSLVGSGRGNEQFF.

J is TRBJ1-4 and V is TRBV2, with D possibly matching TRBD1 (6 bases). The CDR3 has 13 amino acids. Germline CDR1 SNHLY, CDR2 FYNNEI. V lost 7 bases and J 8 bases, leaving 14 bases between the germline ends. CDR3 nucleotides: TGTGCCAGCACCGGACAGACGGGGGAAAAACTGTTTTTT. Translated, it gives CASTGQTGEKLFF.

The V call is TRBV19, the J call TRBJ2-7; 11 bases align to TRBD2. This CDR3 is 14 amino acids long. Looked up from germline, CDR1 is LNHDA and CDR2 is SQIVND (reference sequence). V shed 6 bases and J 0 bases; nucleotides not matched to a gene: 1. The CDR3 nucleotides are TGTGCCAGTAGCACTAGCGGGAGCTCCTACGAGCAGTACTTC. Translated: CASSTSGSSYEQYF.

This clone occurred a few times. The rearrangement links TRBV4-1 to TRBJ1-4; TRBD1 matches 7 bases. The germline gives CDR1 MGHRA, CDR2 YSYEKL. V was pared by 2 bases and J by 3 bases, with 3 bases of the junction left unmatched. This CDR3 has 15 amino acids. The CDR3 nucleotides read TGCGCCAGCAGCCAATCCGGGACAGCTAATGAAAAACTGTTTTTT. Translated, it gives CASSQSGTANEKLFF.

J is TRBJ1-5 and V is TRBV25-1, with 7 positions matching TRBD1. Germline CDR1 is MGHDK and CDR2 is SYGVNS. V lost 8 bases to trimming and J lost 7 bases; unmatched junction nucleotides: 8. The CDR3 consists of 13 residues. CDR3 loop: CASSDRDAQPQHF. The CDR3 DNA reads as TGTGCCAGCTCCGACAGGGACGCGCAGCCCCAGCATTTT.

This clone was counted between two and nine times. CDR3 sequence (DNA): TGTGCCAGCAGCTTCGGAGGGGAGACCCAGTACTTC. This gives the protein CASSFGGETQYF. The rearrangement links TRBV11-2 to TRBJ2-5; a weak D match, TRBD2 (6 bases). The germline gives CDR1 SGHAT, CDR2 FQNNGV. Trimming removed 3 bases at V and 5 bases at J, with 7 bases between. The CDR3 is 12 amino acids. The full variable domain, in which reference TRBV11-2 and TRBJ2-5 provide the parts outside the CDR3, is EAGVAQSPRYKIIEKRQSVAFWCNPISGHATLYWYQQILGQGPKLLIQFQNNGVVDDSQLPKDRFSAERLKGVDSTLKIQPAKLEDSAVYLCASSFGGETQYFGPGTRLLVL.

The chain links TRBV11-2 to TRBJ2-7; unclear D gene. Trimming shortened V by 5 bases and J by 5 bases, and 13 bases separated the two germline ends. This CDR3 region has 13 residues. CDR1 and CDR2 from the germline V gene are SGHAT and FQNNGV. The CDR3 nucleotides read TGTGCCAGCAGCCCCCCCGGGTTCCACGAGCAGTACTTC. This translates into CASSPPGFHEQYF.

The chain couples TRBV5-1 to TRBJ2-2; tentatively, D is TRBD2 (6 bases). V dropped 1 base and J dropped 7 bases, with 8 bases sitting between them. CDR1 is SGHRS, CDR2 YFSETQ, per germline. The CDR3 is 13 amino acids. CDR3: CASSLTEGGELFF. The CDR3, as DNA: TGCGCCAGCAGCTTGACGGAGGGCGGGGAGCTGTTTTTT. The complete variable domain, with remaining parts taken from reference TRBV5-1 and TRBJ2-2, reads KAGVTQTPRYLIKTRGQQVTLSCSPISGHRSVSWYQQTPGQGLQFLFEYFSETQRNKGNFPGRFSGRQFSNSRSEMNVSTLELGDSALYLCASSLTEGGELFFGEGSRLTVL.

This chain joins TRBV6-1 and TRBJ1-6, with D possibly matching TRBD1 (5 bases). Germline assignment: CDR1 MNHNS and CDR2 SASEGT. V was trimmed by 7 bases and J by 6 bases, leaving 10 bases between them. The CDR3 consists of 13 residues. In nucleotides, the CDR3 is TGTGCCAGCACTCAAGACAGTAATTCACCCCTCCACTTT. Its protein product is CASTQDSNSPLHF.

The DNA of the CDR3 is TGCGCCAGCAGTGATTACAGGGCGTCTGGGGTTGGGGAGACCCAGTACTTC. Translated: CASSDYRASGVGETQYF. V and J are TRBV10-1 and TRBJ2-5; D is perhaps TRBD1 (6 bases). The germline V gene has CDR1 WNHNN and CDR2 SYGVQD (reference sequence). CDR3 length: 17 amino acids. V was cut by 3 bases and J by 5 bases, with 22 bases left in between.

The chain joins TRBV7-6 to TRBJ1-5; TRBD1 matches 10 bases. This CDR3 has 15 residues. The V gene end was trimmed by 4 bases and the J gene end by 4 bases; junction bases not matched to a gene: 4. The germline V gene encodes CDR1 SGHVS and CDR2 FNYEAQ. The CDR3 is CASSSDRGLNQPQHF. As DNA, the CDR3 is TGTGCCAGCAGCTCAGACAGGGGGCTTAATCAGCCCCAGCATTTT.

This rearrangement joins TRBV2 to TRBJ1-1; tentatively, D is TRBD1 (6 bases). The V gene's germline CDR1 is SNHLY and CDR2 FYNNEI. V lost 7 bases, J lost 4 bases, and 13 bases lay in between. The CDR3 has 13 amino acids. The CDR3 DNA reads TGTGCCAGCAAAACAGGGTCGGGCACTGAAGCTTTCTTT. This translates into CASKTGSGTEAFF.

This clone was counted a single time. The chain is built from TRBV19 and TRBJ1-2, with 7 bases that match TRBD1. The CDR3 has 16 amino acids. Trimming at V came to 1 base and at J to 4 bases, leaving 9 bases not matched to a gene. Germline V gene data show CDR1 as LNHDA and CDR2 as SQIVND (reference sequence). The chain's CDR3 is CASSIGQGRSSYGYTF. CDR3 bases: TGTGCCAGTAGTATAGGACAGGGCCGGTCAAGCTATGGCTACACCTTC.

The V gene is TRBV13, the J gene TRBJ2-5, with D perhaps matching TRBD1 (6 bases). Trimming took 4 bases from V and 1 from J, leaving 13 bases between them. The CDR3 totals 15 residues. Germline V gene sequence: CDR1 PRHDT, CDR2 FYEKMQ (reference sequence). The CDR3 protein is CASSSNPGAQETQYF. The CDR3, as DNA: TGTGCCAGCAGCTCGAATCCAGGGGCCCAAGAGACCCAGTACTTC.

This chain links TRBV5-1 with TRBJ2-5, with 7 bases identical to TRBD2. The CDR3 is 16 amino acids. V dropped 0 bases and J dropped 5; count of bases not matched to a gene: 10. Germline V gives CDR1 SGHRS, CDR2 YFSETQ. CDR3 residues: CASSLVSGGGLETQYF. CDR3 nucleotide sequence: TGCGCCAGCAGCTTGGTATCGGGGGGTGGCCTTGAGACCCAGTACTTC.

The chain links TRBV6-1 to TRBJ1-2; D perhaps matches TRBD1 (6 bases). Germline values: CDR1 MNHNS, CDR2 SASEGT. The CDR3 is 16 residues long. V was clipped by 4 bases and J by 0 bases, with 15 bases between them. The CDR3 DNA sequence: TGTGCCAGCAGTGTAGAAGACAGGCCCGCTAACTATGGCTACACCTTC. Encoded protein: CASSVEDRPANYGYTF.

The chain recombines TRBV30 with TRBJ2-7, with D unclear. This CDR3 spans 14 amino acids. Germline V CDR1 and CDR2: GTSNPN, SVGIG (reference sequence). Trimming removed 2 bases from V and 2 bases from J, with 13 bases in between. CDR3 in amino acids: CAWSSPSPAYEQYF. CDR3 nucleotide sequence: TGTGCCTGGAGTTCCCCGTCCCCAGCCTACGAGCAGTACTTC.

In its sample, this clone was seen once. This sequence joins TRBV7-9 and TRBJ1-5; D gene ambiguous. This CDR3 has 16 amino acids. The V end lost 4 bases, the J end lost 2 bases, and 15 bases lay between the germline ends. From germline, CDR1 is SEHNR and CDR2 FQNEAQ (reference sequence). CDR3 bases: TGTGCCAGCAGCTCGGGAACGAATCGGGGCAATCAGCCCCAGCATTTT. Its protein is CASSSGTNRGNQPQHF.

V usage is TRBV19 and J usage is TRBJ1-1, with D possibly TRBD1 on 6 matching bases. The V gene's germline CDR1 is LNHDA and CDR2 SQIVND (reference sequence). This CDR3 has 14 amino acids. Trimming pared 7 bases from V and 5 bases from J, leaving 17 bases between. CDR3 nucleotides: TGTGCCAGTAATCCCTCCAACAGGGCTACTGAAGCTTTCTTT. This codes for CASNPSNRATEAFF.